These T cell receptor beta chains were read from a single sample in a study of CD8 T cells in ankylosing spondylitis. TCRdb fed the 5' RACE reads into MiXCR, producing one record per CDR3 protein. The sample gives about 250,000 distinct CDR3 sequences, around 32% of which show up once; approximately 4% is in the top ten. What was sequenced was blood, either unsorted or a sorted T cell fraction (not recorded which). These receptors were obtained from a male donor with ankylosing spondylitis or in good health (not recorded which). CDR3s include the opening cysteine and the closing phenylalanine or tryptophan. D genes are given only for firm matches. Expanded clones are given a class, and other clones once, few, many or no size at all.

d_call clone_size j_call v_call cdr3_aa cdr3_nt
TRBD1 few TRBJ2-3 TRBV15 CATSPYRGDTQYF TGTGCCACCAGCCCCTACAGGGGCGATACGCAGTATTTT
. . TRBJ1-1 TRBV12-3/TRBV12-4 CASRREMEAFF TGTGCCAGCAGGCGGGAAATGGAAGCTTTCTTT
. few TRBJ2-3 TRBV9 CASSTGVPTDTQYF TGTGCCAGCAGCACTGGGGTACCCACAGATACGCAGTATTTT
. many TRBJ1-2 TRBV5-1 CASSPYSTVSYGYTF TGCGCCAGCAGCCCGTACTCGACAGTGAGCTATGGCTACACCTTC
TRBD1 . TRBJ2-3 TRBV6-4 CASSPNRGLLDTQYF TGTGCCAGCAGTCCTAACAGGGGCCTCTTAGATACGCAGTATTTT
. . TRBJ2-3 TRBV20-1 CSAVLGWDTDTQYF TGCAGTGCTGTACTAGGGTGGGATACAGATACGCAGTATTTT
. . TRBJ2-7 TRBV5-1 CASSLDREVTEQYF TGCGCCAGCAGCTTGGACAGGGAGGTCACCGAGCAGTACTTC
. once TRBJ2-5 TRBV7-2 CASGMVQGTQYF TGTGCCAGCGGGATGGTCCAAGGGACCCAGTACTTC
TRBD1 few TRBJ1-6 TRBV20-1 CSATLQGARHNSPLHF TGCAGTGCAACCTTACAGGGGGCTCGGCATAATTCACCCCTCCACTTT
TRBD1 few TRBJ2-6 TRBV7-9 CASSSTGAGANVLTF TGTGCCAGCAGCTCTACAGGGGCTGGGGCCAACGTCCTGACTTTC
. few TRBJ1-1 TRBV5-1 CASSGSSGVTDTEAFF TGCGCCAGCAGCGGATCCTCAGGGGTTACGGACACTGAAGCTTTCTTT
TRBD1 few TRBJ1-1 TRBV5-5 CASSPLEQGAGSTEAFF TGTGCCAGCAGCCCCTTAGAGCAGGGGGCAGGTTCTACTGAAGCTTTCTTT
. few TRBJ2-5 TRBV7-9 CASSARQAVQETQYF TGTGCCAGCAGCGCAAGACAGGCTGTACAAGAGACCCAGTACTTC
. few TRBJ2-4 TRBV13 CASSRGGGHKNIQYF TGTGCCAGCAGCAGGGGCGGTGGTCACAAAAACATTCAGTACTTC
TRBD2 . TRBJ2-7 TRBV9 CASSSRTSGSYEQYF TGTGCCAGCAGCTCTAGGACTAGCGGATCCTACGAGCAGTACTTC
. . TRBJ2-3 TRBV5-1 CASSLERGFTDTQYF TGCGCCAGCAGCTTGGAAAGGGGATTCACAGATACGCAGTATTTT
TRBD2 once TRBJ2-1 TRBV7-2 CASSLGGGVNEQFF TGTGCCAGCAGCTTAGGCGGGGGGGTCAATGAGCAGTTCTTC
. few TRBJ2-1 TRBV7-9 CASSLEGDNEQFF TGTGCCAGCAGCTTAGAGGGTGACAATGAGCAGTTCTTC
. . TRBJ2-2 TRBV6-1 CASRTRPGSTGELFF TGTGCCAGCAGGACTAGACCGGGGAGCACCGGGGAGCTGTTTTTT
. few TRBJ2-5 TRBV5-1 CASSFGVYQETQYF TGCGCCAGCAGCTTCGGAGTGTACCAAGAGACCCAGTACTTC
TRBD1 . TRBJ1-1 TRBV12-3/TRBV12-4 CASSPTGRGTEAFF TGTGCCAGCAGTCCGACAGGGCGAGGCACTGAAGCTTTCTTT
. . TRBJ1-5 TRBV19 CASSILPGSQPQHF TGTGCCAGTAGTATTCTCCCGGGATCTCAGCCCCAGCATTTT
. . TRBJ1-1 TRBV24-1 CATSDLGQSNTEAFF TGTGCCACCAGTGACCTGGGACAATCGAACACTGAAGCTTTCTTT
. . TRBJ2-1 TRBV7-8 CASGPSNEQFF TGTGCCAGCGGACCTTCCAATGAGCAGTTCTTC
. . TRBJ1-1 TRBV29-1 CSVISGEEWGAFF TGCAGCGTTATATCAGGGGAGGAATGGGGAGCTTTCTTT
. . TRBJ2-5 TRBV10-3 CAISEPAARETQYF TGTGCCATCAGTGAACCCGCGGCCCGGGAGACCCAGTACTTC
. . TRBJ1-1 TRBV7-9 CASSLSQGNTEAFF TGTGCCAGCAGTTTGAGTCAGGGGAACACTGAAGCTTTCTTT
. few TRBJ2-1 TRBV5-1 CASSMGHPGNEQFF TGCGCCAGCAGCATGGGACATCCGGGCAATGAGCAGTTCTTC
. . TRBJ2-7 TRBV10-2 CASMLPGSASEQYF TGCGCCAGCATGCTCCCGGGTTCGGCTTCCGAGCAGTACTTC
. . TRBJ2-5 TRBV4-1 CASSQGGTSSRTQYF TGCGCCAGCAGCCAAGGGGGGACTTCTTCGCGGACCCAGTACTTC
TRBD2 few TRBJ2-5 TRBV20-1 CCARDWTSGEHQETQYF TGCTGTGCTAGAGATTGGACTAGCGGGGAGCACCAAGAGACCCAGTACTTC
. many TRBJ1-2 TRBV20-1 CKAGGSLNYGYTF TGCAAGGCGGGGGGCAGCCTAAACTATGGCTACACCTTC
TRBD2 . TRBJ2-2 TRBV20-1 CSARTSEGTGELFF TGCAGTGCTAGGACTAGCGAGGGGACCGGGGAGCTGTTTTTT
. . TRBJ2-5 TRBV7-3 CASSTWPGQGPKQETQYF TGTGCCAGCAGCACCTGGCCGGGGCAGGGGCCAAAACAAGAGACCCAGTACTTC